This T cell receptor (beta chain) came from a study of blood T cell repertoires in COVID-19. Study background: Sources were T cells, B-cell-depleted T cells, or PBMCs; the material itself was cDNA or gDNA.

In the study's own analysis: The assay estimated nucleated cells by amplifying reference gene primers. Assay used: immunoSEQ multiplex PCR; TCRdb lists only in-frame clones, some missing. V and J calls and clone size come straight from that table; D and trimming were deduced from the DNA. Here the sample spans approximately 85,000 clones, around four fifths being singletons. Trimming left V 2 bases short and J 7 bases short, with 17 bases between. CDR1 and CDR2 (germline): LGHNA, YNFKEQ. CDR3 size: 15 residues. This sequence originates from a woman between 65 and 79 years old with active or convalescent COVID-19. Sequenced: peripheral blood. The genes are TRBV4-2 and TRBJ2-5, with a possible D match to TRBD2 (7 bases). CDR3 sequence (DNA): TGTGCCAGCAGCCAATGGCGGGGGCCTGGCCTGACCCAGTACTTC. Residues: CASSQWRGPGLTQYF.